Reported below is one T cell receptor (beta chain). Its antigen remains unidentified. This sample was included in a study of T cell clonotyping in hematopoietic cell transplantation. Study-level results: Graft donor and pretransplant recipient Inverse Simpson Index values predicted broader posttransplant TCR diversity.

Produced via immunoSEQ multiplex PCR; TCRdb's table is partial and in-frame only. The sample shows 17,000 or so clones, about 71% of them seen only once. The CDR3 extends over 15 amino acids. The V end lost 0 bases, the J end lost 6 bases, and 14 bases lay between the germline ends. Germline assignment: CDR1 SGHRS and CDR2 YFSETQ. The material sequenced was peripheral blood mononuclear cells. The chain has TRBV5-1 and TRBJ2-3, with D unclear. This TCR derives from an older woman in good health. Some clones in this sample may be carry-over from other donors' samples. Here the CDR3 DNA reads TGCGCCAGCAGCTTGGGTATCTGGGCCGAGGATACGCAGTATTTT. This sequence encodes CASSLGIWAEDTQYF.